A selection of T cell receptor beta chains follows, all from one sample in a study of T cells in Graves' hyperthyroidism and ophthalmopathy. TCRdb passed the multiplex PCR reads through MiXCR, listing each CDR3 protein once. Of over 250,000 distinct CDR3 sequences listed, over 20% are singletons. The specimen sequenced was blood. All receptors come from a man aged 25-40 years with Graves' ophthalmopathy. Both conserved end residues are part of each CDR3. The D gene is left open where the match is weak. Clone sizes are given selectively: once, few, many, or a class where the clone is expanded.

j_call clone_size v_call d_call cdr3_aa cdr3_nt
TRBJ1-1 - TRBV28 - CASSLIGKSMNTEAFF TGTGCCAGCAGTTTAATTGGCAAATCAATGAACACTGAAGCTTTCTTT
TRBJ1-2 many TRBV6-5 TRBD1 CASSYTGGARYGYTF TGTGCCAGCAGTTACACAGGGGGGGCGCGGTATGGCTACACCTTC
TRBJ2-1 - TRBV7-8 - CASSKRDGSYNEQFF TGTGCCAGCAGCAAACGGGACGGCTCCTACAATGAGCAGTTCTTC
TRBJ2-3 - TRBV29-1 - CSAYHGDITDTQYF TGCAGCGCATACCACGGGGATATCACAGATACGCAGTATTTT
TRBJ1-1 - TRBV19 - CATAGTWGTEAFF TGTGCCACAGCCGGGACTTGGGGGACTGAAGCTTTCTTT
TRBJ1-4 - TRBV12-5 - CASGSPSFDPNNEKLFF TGTGCTAGTGGTTCTCCCTCATTCGACCCAAATAATGAAAAACTGTTTTTT
TRBJ2-3 - TRBV7-9 - CASSGWVGLADTQYF TGTGCCAGCAGCGGCTGGGTTGGGCTCGCAGATACGCAGTATTTT
TRBJ1-1 many TRBV6-5 - CASSYSSGTNTEAFF TGTGCCAGCAGTTACTCTTCAGGGACGAACACTGAAGCTTTCTTT
TRBJ1-1 many TRBV12-3/TRBV12-4 - CASSGNSYTEAFF TGTGCCAGCAGTGGTAACAGTTACACTGAAGCTTTCTTT
TRBJ2-2 - TRBV6-1 TRBD2 CASTGSRGFGGELFF TGTGCCAGCACAGGGTCGCGGGGGTTCGGCGGGGAGCTGTTTTTT
TRBJ1-6 many TRBV5-1 - CASSLGGASPLHF TGCGCCAGCAGCTTGGGGGGCGCTTCACCCCTCCACTTT
TRBJ1-6 - TRBV6-1 - CASSPRGPNSPLHF TGTGCCAGCAGTCCTCGGGGCCCGAATTCACCCCTCCACTTT
TRBJ2-1 few TRBV9 - CASSFTSHNEQFF TGTGCCAGCAGCTTCACTAGCCACAATGAGCAGTTCTTC
TRBJ2-1 - TRBV12-3/TRBV12-4 - CASNPPRGRGEQFF TGTGCCAGCAACCCGCCCAGGGGAAGAGGTGAGCAGTTCTTC
TRBJ2-3 - TRBV7-8 TRBD2 CASSLALGGRARDTQYF TGTGCCAGCAGCTTAGCCCTTGGCGGGAGAGCGAGGGATACGCAGTATTTT
TRBJ2-5 many TRBV7-3 TRBD2 CASSPFGLAEETQYF TGTGCCAGCAGTCCCTTTGGGCTAGCGGAAGAGACCCAGTACTTC
TRBJ2-3 few TRBV6-5 TRBD2 CASSYSGLAGDTDTQYF TGTGCCAGCAGTTACTCGGGACTAGCGGGAGATACAGATACGCAGTATTTT
TRBJ2-6 many TRBV2 - CASSSSSGANVLTF TGTGCCAGCAGTTCGAGCTCTGGGGCCAACGTCCTGACTTTC
TRBJ2-3 - TRBV28 TRBD1 CASSPAGQGGDTQYF TGTGCCAGCAGTCCGGCGGGACAGGGGGGAGATACGCAGTATTTT
TRBJ2-3 few TRBV5-1 TRBD1 CASSPGDRVYTDTQYF TGCGCCAGCAGCCCGGGGGACAGGGTGTACACAGATACGCAGTATTTT
TRBJ2-1 many TRBV13 TRBD2 CASSTSGRVYNEQFF TGTGCCAGCAGCACTAGCGGGAGAGTCTACAATGAGCAGTTCTTC
TRBJ2-7 - TRBV20-1 TRBD1 CSAHRQGGTYEQYF TGCAGTGCGCACCGACAGGGGGGCACCTACGAGCAGTACTTC
TRBJ2-7 - TRBV9 - CASSVVWGGGPSYEQYF TGTGCCAGCAGCGTAGTTTGGGGGGGGGGGCCCTCCTACGAGCAGTACTTC